This T cell receptor (beta chain) is drawn from a study of blood T cell repertoires in COVID-19. In the study overall: Acute and convalescent COVID-19 samples came from the United States, Italy and Spain. From T cells, B-cell-depleted T cells, or PBMCs came the material, which was cDNA or gDNA.

Authors' methods: Amplifying reference gene primers gave estimates of nucleated cell counts. Sequencing used immunoSEQ multiplex PCR; TCRdb keeps in-frame clones, though not all of them. That table is the source of V, J and clone size, and D and trimming were worked out from the DNA. The sample includes some 290,000 clones, just under 90% of them seen just once. As for this clone: Other DNA sequences within the sample encode an identical CDR3.

Enrolment of Seattle patients took place during active infection, and they were followed longitudinally. The clonotype comes from a woman in her 30s with COVID-19, enrolled during active disease. Sequencing was performed on peripheral blood.

The CDR3 DNA sequence: TGTGCCAGCAGTTATGGACCGGGGACTGAAGCTTTCTTT. Protein: CASSYGPGTEAFF. J is TRBJ1-1 and V is TRBV6-5; D is unresolved. CDR1 MNHEY and CDR2 SVGAGI come from the germline V gene. The CDR3 has 13 residues. V was shortened by 3 bases and J by 5 bases, with 10 bases between the two germline ends.